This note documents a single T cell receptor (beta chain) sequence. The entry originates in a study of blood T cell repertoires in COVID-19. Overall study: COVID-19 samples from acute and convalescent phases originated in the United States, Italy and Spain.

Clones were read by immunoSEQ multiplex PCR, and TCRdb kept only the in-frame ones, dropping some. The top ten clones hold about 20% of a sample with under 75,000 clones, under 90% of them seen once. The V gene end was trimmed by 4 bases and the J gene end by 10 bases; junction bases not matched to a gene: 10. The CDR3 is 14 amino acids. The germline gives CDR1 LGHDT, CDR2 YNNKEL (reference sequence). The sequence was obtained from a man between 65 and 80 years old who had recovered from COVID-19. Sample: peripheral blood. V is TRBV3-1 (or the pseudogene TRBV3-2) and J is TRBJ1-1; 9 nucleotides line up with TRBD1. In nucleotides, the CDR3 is TGTGCCAGCAGCCTGGGGGGACAGGGCTTTTTAGCTTTCTTT. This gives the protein CASSLGGQGFLAFF.